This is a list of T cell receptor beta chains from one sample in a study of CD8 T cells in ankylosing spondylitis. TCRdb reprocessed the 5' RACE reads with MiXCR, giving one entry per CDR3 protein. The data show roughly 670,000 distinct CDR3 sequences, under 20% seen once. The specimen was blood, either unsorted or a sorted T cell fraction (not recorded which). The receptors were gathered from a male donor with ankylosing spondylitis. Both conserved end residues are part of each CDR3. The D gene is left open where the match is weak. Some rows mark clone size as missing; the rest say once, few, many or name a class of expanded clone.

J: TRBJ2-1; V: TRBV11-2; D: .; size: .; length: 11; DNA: TGTGCCAGCAGCCCGCAGCTAGAGCAGTTCTTC; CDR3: CASSPQLEQFF
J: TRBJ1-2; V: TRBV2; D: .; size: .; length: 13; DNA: TGTGCCAGCACCCGACTGGGGGTTTATGGCTACACCTTC; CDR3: CASTRLGVYGYTF
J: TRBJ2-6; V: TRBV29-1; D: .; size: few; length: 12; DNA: TGCAGCGTCAATTCTGGGGCCAACGTCCTGACTTTC; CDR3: CSVNSGANVLTF
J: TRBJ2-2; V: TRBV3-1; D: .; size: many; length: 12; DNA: TGTGCCAGCAGCCACGGGACCGGGGAGCTGTTTTTT; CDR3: CASSHGTGELFF
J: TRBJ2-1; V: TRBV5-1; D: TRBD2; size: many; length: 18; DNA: TGCGCCAGCAGCTTGAGACTAGCGGGAGCCACGGGAAAAAATGAGCAGTTCTTC; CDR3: CASSLRLAGATGKNEQFF
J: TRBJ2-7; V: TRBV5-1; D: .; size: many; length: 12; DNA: TGTGCCAGCAGTCTACAGGGCTACGAGCAGTACTTC; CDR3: CASSLQGYEQYF
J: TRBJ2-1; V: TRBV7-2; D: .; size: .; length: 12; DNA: TGTGCCAGCACAGTCGGGGGCCCTGAGCAGTTCTTC; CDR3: CASTVGGPEQFF
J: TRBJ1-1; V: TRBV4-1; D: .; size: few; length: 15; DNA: TGCGCCAGCAGCACCCCGAGAGCGGATCTTTCAGTGGCTTTCTTT; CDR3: CASSTPRADLSVAFF
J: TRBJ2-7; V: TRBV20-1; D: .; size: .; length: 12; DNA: TGCAGAGTGGCTAGCTGGAAGGGGGAGCAGTACTTC; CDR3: CRVASWKGEQYF
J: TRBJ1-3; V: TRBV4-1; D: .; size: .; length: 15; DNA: TGCGCCAGCAGCCAGCTGACAGTGTCTGGAAACACCATATATTTT; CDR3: CASSQLTVSGNTIYF
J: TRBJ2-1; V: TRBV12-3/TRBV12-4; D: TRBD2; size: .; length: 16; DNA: TGTGCCAGCAGTCCGAGACTAGCGGGAAGTCCTGATGAGCAGTTCTTC; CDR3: CASSPRLAGSPDEQFF